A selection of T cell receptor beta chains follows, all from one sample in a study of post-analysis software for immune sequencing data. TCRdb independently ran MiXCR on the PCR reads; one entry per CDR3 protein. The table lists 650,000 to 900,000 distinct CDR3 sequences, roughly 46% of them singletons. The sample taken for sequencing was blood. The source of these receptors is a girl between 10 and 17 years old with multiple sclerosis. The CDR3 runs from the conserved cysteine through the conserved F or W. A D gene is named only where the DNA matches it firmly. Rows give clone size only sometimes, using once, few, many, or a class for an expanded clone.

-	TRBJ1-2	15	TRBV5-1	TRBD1	TGCGCCAGCAGCAAGGGACAGGGGGTTAACTATGGCTACACCTTC	CASSKGQGVNYGYTF
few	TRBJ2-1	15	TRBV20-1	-	TGCAGTGCTAGTTCTGGGACCGACGTCTACAATGAGCAGTTCTTC	CSASSGTDVYNEQFF
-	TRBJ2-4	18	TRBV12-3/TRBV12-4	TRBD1	TGTGCCAGCAGTTTGACCGGGACAGGGACCTGGGCCAAAAACATTCAGTACTTC	CASSLTGTGTWAKNIQYF
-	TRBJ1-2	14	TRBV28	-	TGTGCCGCTGGAGGGTTTTTAGGGGGATATGGCTACACCTTC	CAAGGFLGGYGYTF
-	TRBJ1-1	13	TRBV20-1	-	TGCAGTGCTTACCGCACCCCGAACACTGAAGCTTTCTTT	CSAYRTPNTEAFF
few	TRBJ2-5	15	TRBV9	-	TGTGCCAGCAGCGTAGGGGGGGGGCAGGGTGAGACCCAGTACTTC	CASSVGGGQGETQYF
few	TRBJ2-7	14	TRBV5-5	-	TGTGCCAGCAGCCAGACGGTGGAAAGGTACGAGCAGTACTTC	CASSQTVERYEQYF
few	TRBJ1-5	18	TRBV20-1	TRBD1	TGCAGTGCTAGTAAGGGGGACAGGGGTTCCATTTACAATCAGCCCCAGCATTTT	CSASKGDRGSIYNQPQHF
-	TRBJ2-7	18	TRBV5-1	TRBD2	TGCGCCAGCAGCTCGGGCACGACTAGCGGGCGGACCCTCTACGAGCAGTACTTC	CASSSGTTSGRTLYEQYF
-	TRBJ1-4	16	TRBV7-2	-	TGTGCCAGCAGCTTAGGCTCCGGGATACCGGGTGAAAAACTGTTTTTT	CASSLGSGIPGEKLFF
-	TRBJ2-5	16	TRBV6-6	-	TGTGCCAGCAGTTACTCCCCGAGGACCGATCAAGAAACCCAGTACTTC	CASSYSPRTDQETQYF
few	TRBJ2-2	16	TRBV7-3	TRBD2	TGTGCCAGCAGCAGACCGGGACCCGCGGGGGTCGGGGAGCTGTTTTTT	CASSRPGPAGVGELFF
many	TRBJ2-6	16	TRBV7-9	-	TGTGCCAGCAGCTTAGTAGGGGGCTCTGGGGCCAACGTCCTGACTTTC	CASSLVGGSGANVLTF
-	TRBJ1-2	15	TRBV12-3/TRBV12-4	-	TGTGCCAGCAGGCTGGCGGGTGGGATGAACTATGGCTACACCTTC	CASRLAGGMNYGYTF
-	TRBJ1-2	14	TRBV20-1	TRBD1	TGCAGTGCAGAGACAGGGGCAGCTAACTATGGCTACACCTTC	CSAETGAANYGYTF
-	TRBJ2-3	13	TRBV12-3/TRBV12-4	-	TGTGCCAGCAGTTTAGTCGAGAAGAATACGCAGTATTTT	CASSLVEKNTQYF
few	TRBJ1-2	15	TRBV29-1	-	TGCAGCGTTGAAGACACCTCGGGGAGTGAGTATGGCTACACCTTC	CSVEDTSGSEYGYTF
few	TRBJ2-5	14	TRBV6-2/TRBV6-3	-	TGTGCCAGCAGTTACAAGGCAGTCCAAGAGACCCAGTACTTC	CASSYKAVQETQYF
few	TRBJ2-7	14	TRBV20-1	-	TGCAGTGCTAGAGATCGCGGATATTCCTACGAGCAGTACTTC	CSARDRGYSYEQYF
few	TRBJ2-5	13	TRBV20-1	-	TGCAGTGCTAGGGCAGACCCCCAAGAGACCCAGTACTTC	CSARADPQETQYF
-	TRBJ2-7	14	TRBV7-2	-	TGTACCAGCAGCTTACTAGTAGTTGGGATAACCCAGTACTTC	CTSSLLVVGITQYF
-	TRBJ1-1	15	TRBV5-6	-	TGTGCCAGCAGCGTGGGAGGTGGCGGGAACACTGAAGCTTTCTTT	CASSVGGGGNTEAFF
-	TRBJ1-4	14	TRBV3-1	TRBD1	TGTGCCAGCAGCCACGACAGGGACGGGGAAAAACTGTTTTTT	CASSHDRDGEKLFF
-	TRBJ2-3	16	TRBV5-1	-	TGCGCCAGCAGCTCCGACACCCAGACGGGTGGAGATACGCAGTATTTT	CASSSDTQTGGDTQYF
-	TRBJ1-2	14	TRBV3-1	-	TGTGCCAGCAGCCAAGTTGTCGGAATCTATGGCTACACCTTC	CASSQVVGIYGYTF
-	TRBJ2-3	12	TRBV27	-	TGTGCCAGCAGTTTAGTGGCGGGCACGCAGTATTTT	CASSLVAGTQYF
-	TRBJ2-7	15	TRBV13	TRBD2	TGTGCCAGCAGCTTAGATGGAGGGAGGGGCTACGAGCAGTACTTC	CASSLDGGRGYEQYF
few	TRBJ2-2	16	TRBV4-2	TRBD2	TGTGCCAGCAGCCAAGAGGCCGGGACTAACACCGGGGAGCGGTTTTTT	CASSQEAGTNTGERFF
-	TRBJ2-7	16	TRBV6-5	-	TGTACCAGCAGCCCTCTTGAAAGGACCCTGACCGGCGAGCAGTACTTC	CTSSPLERTLTGEQYF
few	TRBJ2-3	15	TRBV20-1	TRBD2	TGCAGTGCTAGAGATCCGGGGGGTAGCACAGATACGCAGTATTTT	CSARDPGGSTDTQYF
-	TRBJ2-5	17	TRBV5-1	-	TGCGCCAGCAGCTTAGGGTTAGCGGCTATTAACCAAGAGACCCAGTACTTC	CASSLGLAAINQETQYF
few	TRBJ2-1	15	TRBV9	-	TGTGCCAGCAGCGTAGGTGGCGGGCGGTCCAATGAGCAGTTCTTC	CASSVGGGRSNEQFF
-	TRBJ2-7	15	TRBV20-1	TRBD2	TGCAGTGCTAGCCACCAAGCGGGAGGGCCCTACGAGCAGTACTTC	CSASHQAGGPYEQYF
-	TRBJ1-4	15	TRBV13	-	TGTGCCAGCAGCATAGGGACTTCGGCAGGGGAAAAACTGTTTTTT	CASSIGTSAGEKLFF
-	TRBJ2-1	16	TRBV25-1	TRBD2	TGTGCCAGCAGGATTCAGGCTAGCGGGACCTACAATGAGCAGTTCTTC	CASRIQASGTYNEQFF
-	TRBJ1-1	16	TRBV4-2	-	TGTGCCAGCAGCCAACACACAATTGGGGGTGGCACTGAAGCTTTCTTT	CASSQHTIGGGTEAFF
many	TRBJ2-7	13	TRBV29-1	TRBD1	TGCAGCGTTCTAACAGGGGCCTCCTACGAGCAGTACTTC	CSVLTGASYEQYF
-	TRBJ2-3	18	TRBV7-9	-	TGTGCCAGCAGCTTAGAGGCTAGATTCGGACTCCTGGCAGATACGCAGTATTTT	CASSLEARFGLLADTQYF
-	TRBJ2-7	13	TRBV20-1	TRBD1	TGCAGTGCTACCCACAGGGGGTCCTACGAGCAGTACTTC	CSATHRGSYEQYF
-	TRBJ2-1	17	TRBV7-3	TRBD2	TGTGCCAGCAGCTTACTAGCGGGAACCCCCCCCGGCAATGAGCAGTTCTTC	CASSLLAGTPPGNEQFF
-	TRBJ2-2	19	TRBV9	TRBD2	TGTGCCAGCAGCGTAGATCGTAATAGCGGGACCATCAACACCGGGGAGCTGTTTTTT	CASSVDRNSGTINTGELFF
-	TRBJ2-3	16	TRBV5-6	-	TGTGCCAGCAGCACCGGACTAGGGGGAGTCACAGATACGCAGTATTTT	CASSTGLGGVTDTQYF
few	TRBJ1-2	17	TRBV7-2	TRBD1	TGTGCCAGCAGCTTAGCGCCACAGGGGGCTAAAGGGAATGGCTACACCTTC	CASSLAPQGAKGNGYTF
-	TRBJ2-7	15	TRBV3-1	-	TGTGCCAGCAGCCCCTCTAGTACAGGCTACTACGAGCAGTACTTC	CASSPSSTGYYEQYF
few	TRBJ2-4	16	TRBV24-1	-	TGTGCCACCAGTGATTCAAAGACAGCCCCCAAAAACATTCAGTACTTC	CATSDSKTAPKNIQYF
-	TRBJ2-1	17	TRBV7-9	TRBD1	TGTGCCAGCAGCTCAGGGACAGTAACCCCTGCCTACAATGAGCAGTTCTTC	CASSSGTVTPAYNEQFF
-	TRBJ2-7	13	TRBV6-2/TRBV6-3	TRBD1	TGTGCCAGCAGAACTGGACAGGCCTACGAGCAGTACTTC	CASRTGQAYEQYF
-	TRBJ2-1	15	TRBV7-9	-	TGTGCCAGCAGCTTACGGGAGCTGGCGGGGAATGAGCAGTTCTTC	CASSLRELAGNEQFF
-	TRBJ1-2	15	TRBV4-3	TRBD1	TGCGCCAGCAGTGACACCTCGACAGGGACCTATGGCTACACCTTC	CASSDTSTGTYGYTF
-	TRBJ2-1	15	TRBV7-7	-	TGTGCCCCCACCCCAGGGCGGGCCAGATACAATGAGCAGTTCTTC	CAPTPGRARYNEQFF
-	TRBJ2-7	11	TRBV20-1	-	TGCAGTGCTAGAACCTTCGACGAGCAGTACTTC	CSARTFDEQYF
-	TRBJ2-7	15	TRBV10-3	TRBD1	TGTGCCATCAGTGACTTGGGGACAGTCCGCTACGAGCAGTACTTC	CAISDLGTVRYEQYF
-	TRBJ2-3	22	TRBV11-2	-	TGTGCCAGCAGGCACAAGACCCGGGTTAATTCACCACAAAATCCGAGCACAGATACGCAGTATTTT	CASRHKTRVNSPQNPSTDTQYF
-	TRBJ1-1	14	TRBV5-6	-	TGTGCCAGCAGCCCGGGGAGATCGAACACTGAAGCTTTCTTT	CASSPGRSNTEAFF
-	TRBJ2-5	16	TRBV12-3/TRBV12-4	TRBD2	TGTGCCAGCAGCCCTACTAGCGGGAGGGGGCAAGAGACCCAGTACTTC	CASSPTSGRGQETQYF
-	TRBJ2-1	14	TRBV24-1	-	TGTGCCACCAGCGGCCCCTCCAGAAACAATGAGCAGTTCTTC	CATSGPSRNNEQFF
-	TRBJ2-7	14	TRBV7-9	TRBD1	TGTGCCAGCAGCCCCCGGGACAGTCAACACGAGCAGTACTTC	CASSPRDSQHEQYF
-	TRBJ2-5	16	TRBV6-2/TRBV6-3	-	TGTGCCAGCAGCCCCCTAGCCTCAGGGTTCCAAGAGACCCAGTACTTC	CASSPLASGFQETQYF
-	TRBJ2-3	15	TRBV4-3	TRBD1	TGCGCCAGCAGCCAACGACAGGGATGGGCAGATATGCAGTATTTT	CASSQRQGWADMQYF